Listed here are 21 T cell receptor beta chains from one sample, sequenced in a study of T cells of healthy individuals. TCRdb recomputed calls from the 5' RACE reads with MiXCR, one row per CDR3 protein. The sample yields approximately 52,000 distinct CDR3 sequences, about 15% seen once. The source of these receptors is a human donor in good health.

There are many counts of this clonotype. The CDR3 sequence is CASSSRQGPYQETQYF. The CDR3 DNA follows: TGTGCCAGCAGCTCTCGACAGGGTCCCTACCAAGAGACCCAGTACTTC. The chain recombines TRBV7-9 with TRBJ2-5; 7 positions match TRBD1. Germline values: CDR1 SEHNR, CDR2 FQNEAQ (reference sequence). The ends lost 4 bases at V and 0 bases at J; junction bases unmatched: 8. The CDR3 contains 16 residues. The full variable domain, with the rest looked up from reference TRBV7-9 and TRBJ2-5, is DTGVSQNPRHKITKRGQNVTFRCDPISEHNRLYWYRQTLGQGPEFLTYFQNEAQLEKSRLLSDRFSAERPKGSFSTLEIQRTEQGDSAMYLCASSSRQGPYQETQYFGPGTRLLVL.

V gene TRBV7-8 combines with J gene TRBJ1-6, with D possibly being TRBD1 (5 bases). Trimming took off 0 bases at V and 9 bases at J, with 12 bases between the two ends. Germline V gives CDR1 SGHVS, CDR2 FQNEAQ. The CDR3 has 15 residues. CDR3 DNA sequence: TGTGCCAGCAGCTTAGCCGGCAGGGATGGTTCACCCCTCCACTTT. This translates into CASSLAGRDGSPLHF.

The sample holds a few counts of this clonotype. The chain has TRBV6-1 and TRBJ1-2; D might be TRBD1 (5 bases). The CDR3 contains 13 residues. With 2 bases removed from V and 7 bases from J, the gap between germline ends came to 11 bases. Germline V gene lookup returns CDR1 MNHNS and CDR2 SASEGT. CDR3 nucleotides: TGTGCCAGCAGTGAACAGGGAAGGCGTGGCTACACCTTC. Residues: CASSEQGRRGYTF.

This clonotype was seen repeatedly, ten times or more. The CDR3, as DNA: TGTGCCAGCAGCCCTCTAGCGGGGGAGTTGGTAGCCCAGTACTTC. This gives the protein CASSPLAGELVAQYF. The rearrangement uses TRBV5-6 and TRBJ2-5; 10 nucleotides match TRBD2. The CDR3 spans 15 residues. V shed 4 bases and J 9 bases; nucleotides not matched to a gene: 12. Germline lookup yields CDR1 SGHDT and CDR2 YYEEEE.

This clonotype showed up many times. The chain uses TRBV12-3 or TRBV12-4 and TRBJ1-2; 8 bases match TRBD1. V shed 6 bases, J shed 4 bases, and the junction held 4 bases outside the gene matches. The CDR3 loop spans 13 amino acids. This chain's CDR3 is CASSLTGGYGYTF. The CDR3 region has the DNA TGTGCCAGCAGCCTTACAGGGGGCTATGGCTACACCTTC.

Worth noting for this clonotype: Since a much larger clone is just one base distant, this may be a read error. CDR3: CSARDRGGQWAGREQFF. The CDR3 nucleotides are TGCAGTGCTAGAGATCGGGGGGGGCAGTGGGCAGGTAGGGAGCAGTTCTTC. V gene TRBV20-1 combines with J gene TRBJ2-1, with TRBD2 identical over 8 bases. CDR1 is DFQATT and CDR2 is SNEGSKA in the germline V gene (reference sequence). V lost 0 bases to trimming and J lost 10 bases; unmatched junction nucleotides: 17. CDR3 length: 17 amino acids.

The chain couples TRBV20-1 to TRBJ2-5; TRBD2 is a possible D gene (6 bases). The length of the CDR3 is 17 residues. Germline V gives CDR1 DFQATT, CDR2 SNEGSKA (reference sequence). Trimming removed 6 bases at V and 2 bases at J, with 25 bases between. CDR3 amino acids: CSAGVGTSPLGQETQYF. CDR3 sequence (DNA): TGCAGTGCAGGGGTTGGTACTAGCCCCTTGGGTCAAGAGACCCAGTACTTC.

This clonotype showed up just a few times. V gene TRBV30 combines with J gene TRBJ2-7, with 9 bases that match TRBD2. The V and J ends lost 1 base and 3 bases, in that order; junction bases with no gene match: 13. The germline CDR1 and CDR2 sequences are GTSNPN and SVGIG (reference sequence). The CDR3 is made up of 17 amino acids. CDR3 sequence: CAWSGASGNYGSYEQYF. The CDR3 nucleotides are TGTGCCTGGAGTGGGGCTAGCGGGAATTATGGAAGCTACGAGCAGTACTTC.

This clonotype was detected ten times or more. The V and J genes are TRBV20-1 and TRBJ2-6; the match to TRBD2 covers 11 bases. V was pared by 6 bases and J by 4 bases, with 8 bases of the junction left unmatched. The CDR3 length is 16 residues. Germline CDR1 is DFQATT and CDR2 is SNEGSKA (reference sequence). CDR3 in amino acids: CSAALAGVTGANVLTF. The CDR3 DNA is TGCAGTGCGGCACTAGCGGGAGTAACAGGGGCCAACGTCCTGACTTTC.

This clonotype showed up just a few times. This rearrangement joins TRBV3-1 to TRBJ1-1; D is unresolved. V was clipped by 0 bases and J by 0 bases, with 14 bases between them. Per the germline V gene, CDR1 is LGHDT and CDR2 is YNNKEL (reference sequence). There are 17 residues in the CDR3. The CDR3 coding sequence is TGTGCCAGCAGCCAAGATAGAGGTAGCATCATGAACACTGAAGCTTTCTTT. Its translation is CASSQDRGSIMNTEAFF.

The chain has TRBV10-3 and TRBJ2-4, with D uncertain. There are 16 residues in the CDR3. Germline CDR1 reads ENHRY; CDR2 reads SYGVKD. The ends were cut back, 3 bases at V and 1 base at J, with 13 bases in the middle. CDR3: CAISDVGEGAKNIQYF. DNA of the CDR3: TGTGCCATCAGTGATGTTGGGGAAGGGGCCAAAAACATTCAGTACTTC.

This clonotype has at least ten counts. This chain joins TRBV20-1 and TRBJ1-1; 8 nucleotides match TRBD1. Trimming removed 1 base from V and 13 bases from J; junction bases left unmatched: 14. Germline assignment: CDR1 DFQATT and CDR2 SNEGSKA (reference sequence). This CDR3 region has 14 residues. CDR3 DNA: TGCAGTGCTAGAGTATCAGGGGGCCACCCCCCGGATTTCTTT. It translates to CSARVSGGHPPDFF.

This chain uses TRBV20-1 with TRBJ1-1, with D unclear. There are 12 residues in the CDR3. Germline V gene sequence: CDR1 DFQATT, CDR2 SNEGSKA (reference sequence). With 3 bases removed from V and 6 bases from J, the gap between germline ends came to 11 bases. DNA of the CDR3: TGCAGTGCTAGGGACTATATCCCTGAAGCTTTCTTT. It encodes CSARDYIPEAFF.

The chain employs TRBV27 and TRBJ2-7; D gene unclear. CDR1 is MNHEY, CDR2 SMNVEV, per germline (reference sequence). Trimming stripped 1 base from V and 6 bases from J, with 10 bases between. This CDR3 has 13 residues. CDR3 nucleotides: TGTGCCAGCAGTTTATTGGGGTCTCGCGAGCAGTACTTC. Translated: CASSLLGSREQYF.

The rearrangement uses TRBV12-3 or TRBV12-4 and TRBJ1-5; 7 bases fit TRBD1. The CDR3 totals 14 residues. Unmatched junction bases numbered 7, after V lost 5 bases and J lost 6 bases. CDR3 sequence reads: CASSPTGERQPQHF. CDR3 nucleotide sequence: TGTGCCAGCAGTCCTACAGGGGAGCGTCAGCCCCAGCATTTT.

This clonotype has more than one count but fewer than ten. The chain is built from TRBV10-3 and TRBJ1-1, with 7 bases aligning to TRBD1. Per germline, CDR1 ENHRY and CDR2 SYGVKD. V trimming: 6 bases; J trimming: 5 bases; junction bases outside the gene matches: 3. The CDR3 has 12 residues. The CDR3 coding sequence is TGTGCCATCAGCCAGGGGGGGACTGAAGCTTTCTTT. This gives the protein CAISQGGTEAFF.

This rearrangement joins TRBV7-9 to TRBJ1-2; D is uncertain. V gave up 5 bases and J gave up 3 bases, with 16 bases separating them. The CDR3 totals 15 residues. Germline-derived CDR1 and CDR2 are SEHNR and FQNEAQ (reference sequence). CDR3 DNA sequence: TGTGCCAGCAGCGCTGAAAACTCGAGGGACTATGGCTACACCTTC. This translates into CASSAENSRDYGYTF.

This clonotype was counted ten times or more. The V gene is TRBV3-1, the J gene TRBJ2-6; D is ambiguous. The length of the CDR3 is 16 residues. The germline gives CDR1 LGHDT, CDR2 YNNKEL (reference sequence). V was trimmed by 2 bases and J by 0 bases, leaving 8 bases between them. The CDR3 sequence: CASSQRTDSGANVLTF. CDR3 nucleotides: TGTGCCAGCAGCCAAAGGACGGACTCTGGGGCCAACGTCCTGACTTTC.

This clonotype has ten or more counts. The chain carries TRBV15 and TRBJ1-6, with D tentatively TRBD1 (6 bases). The CDR3 runs 15 residues. Trimming took 5 bases from V and 7 from J, leaving 15 bases between them. The germline V gene has CDR1 LNHNV and CDR2 YYDKDF (reference sequence). CDR3 loop: CATSGGQLGNSPLHF. DNA for the CDR3: TGTGCCACCAGCGGGGGACAACTCGGCAATTCACCCCTCCACTTT.

The chain has TRBV3-1 and TRBJ1-5; tentative D call: TRBD1 (6 bases). Trimming took off 2 bases at V and 7 bases at J, with 6 bases between the two ends. The germline CDR1 and CDR2 sequences are LGHDT and YNNKEL (reference sequence). The CDR3 has 12 amino acids. CDR3 loop: CASSQTGQPQHF. CDR3 DNA: TGTGCCAGCAGCCAAACAGGGCAGCCCCAGCATTTT.

This clonotype was detected many times. The chain is built from TRBV6-6 and TRBJ2-7; D call uncertain. Per germline, CDR1 MNHNY and CDR2 SVGAGI (reference sequence). The CDR3 contains 15 residues. Between the trimmed V and J ends, which lost 0 bases and 0 bases, there was a span of 9 bases. CDR3 amino acids: CASSYSRALSYEQYF. The DNA for the CDR3 is TGTGCCAGCAGTTACTCGCGCGCCCTCTCCTACGAGCAGTACTTC.